The 28 T cell receptor beta chains below were found in one sample sequenced in a study of metastatic and nonmetastatic thyroid tumors. Thyroid surgery took place with no prior treatment in any patient. TCRdb called clones again from the PCR reads with MiXCR. The sample has 7,000 to 8,500 clones; 25% to 35% are singletons. The sample taken for sequencing was adjacent normal tissue. These receptors all stem from a male donor with papillary thyroid cancer or a benign thyroid nodule (not recorded which). Some clones in this sample may be carry-over from other donors' samples.

This clone rates as medium-sized. The chain recombines TRBV18 with TRBJ1-6; no reliable D call. The V end lost 0 bases, the J end lost 7 bases, and 10 bases lay between the germline ends. This CDR3 comprises 15 residues. Germline CDR1 is KGHSH and CDR2 is LQKENI. The CDR3 loop reads CASSPPTDGNSPLHF. The CDR3 region has the DNA TGTGCCAGCTCACCACCAACAGATGGCAATTCACCCCTCCACTTT. The full variable domain, completed using reference TRBV18 and TRBJ1-6, is NAGVMQNPRHLVRRRGQEARLRCSPMKGHSHVYWYRQLPEEGLKFMVYLQKENIIDESGMPKERFSAEFPKEGPSILRIQQVVRGDSAAYFCASSPPTDGNSPLHFGNGTRLTVT.

This clone has a handful of counts. This chain connects TRBV6-1 to TRBJ2-5; TRBD1 is a possible D gene (5 bases). This CDR3 contains 14 residues. Germline CDR1 reads MNHNS; CDR2 reads SASEGT. V lost 2 bases, J lost 4 bases, and 11 bases lay in between. In DNA, the CDR3 is TGTGCCAGCAGTGAACATGGGGCTCGAGAGACCCAGTACTTC. Translated: CASSEHGARETQYF.

This clone appeared many times. The V and J genes are TRBV7-3 and TRBJ2-3; 15 bases match TRBD2. The CDR3 is 19 amino acids. V dropped 5 bases and J dropped 1; count of bases not matched to a gene: 10. From germline, CDR1 is SGHTA and CDR2 FQGTGA. CDR3 nucleotides: TGTGCCAGCAGCATCGGACTAGCGGGAGGGGGGCACCGCACAGATACGCAGTATTTT. This sequence encodes CASSIGLAGGGHRTDTQYF.

This clone was picked up a small number of times. J is TRBJ1-6 and V is TRBV4-3, with 7 bases lining up with TRBD1. The germline V gene encodes CDR1 LGHNA and CDR2 YSLEER. There are 16 residues in the CDR3. Trimming at V came to 2 bases and at J to 7 bases, leaving 8 bases not matched to a gene. CDR3 protein: CASSQYVQGDNSPLHF. The CDR3 DNA reads TGCGCCAGCAGCCAATATGTGCAGGGGGACAATTCACCCCTCCACTTT.

The chain joins TRBV14 to TRBJ1-1; TRBD1 might be the D (6 bases). Trimming took 5 bases from V and 5 from J, leaving 18 bases between them. The CDR3 contains 15 residues. The germline CDR1 and CDR2 sequences are SGHDN and FVKESK. CDR3 sequence reads: CASSKRQGTETEAFF. The DNA for the CDR3 is TGTGCCAGCAGCAAAAGGCAGGGGACGGAGACTGAAGCTTTCTTT.

The chain uses TRBV6-9 and TRBJ2-2, with D uncertain. V was cut by 2 bases and J by 7 bases, with 8 bases left in between. Germline V gives CDR1 MNHGY, CDR2 SVAAGI. CDR3 length equals 13 residues. The CDR3 DNA reads TGTGCCAGCAGTTATAAGGATGGCGGGGAGCTGTTTTTT. Amino acids: CASSYKDGGELFF.

This clone was observed many times. The chain links TRBV12-3 or TRBV12-4 to TRBJ2-2; TRBD2 aligns across 12 bases. The CDR3 extends over 16 amino acids. The ends lost 5 bases at V and 4 bases at J; junction bases unmatched: 5. The CDR3: CASSPLAGGLTGELFF. The DNA for the CDR3 is TGTGCCAGCAGTCCTCTAGCGGGAGGGCTCACCGGGGAGCTGTTTTTT.

Only a few counts were recorded for this clone. Compared with germline, one end of the junction differs, possibly owing to a read error. This chain uses TRBV12-3 or TRBV12-4 with TRBJ2-3; D gene ambiguous. The CDR3 runs 15 residues. This chain's CDR3 is CASSSPTGPTDTQYF. CDR3 sequence (DNA): TGCGCCAGCAGTTCCCCGACGGGCCCCACAGATACGCAGTATTTT.

This clone was seen repeatedly, ten times or more. This may be a read error: a much more frequent sequence differs by one nucleotide. The rearrangement uses TRBV20-1 and TRBJ2-1; the D gene is possibly TRBD1 (5 bases). V was cut by 8 bases and J by 2 bases, with 10 bases left in between. This CDR3 region has 12 residues. Germline-derived CDR1 and CDR2 are DFQATT and SNEGSKA (reference sequence). The CDR3: CSLGHTYNEQFF. DNA of the CDR3: TGCAGTCTGGGGCACACCTACAATGAGCAGTTCTTC.

This chain uses TRBV6-2 or TRBV6-3 with TRBJ1-1; tentatively, D is TRBD1 (5 bases). Per the germline V gene, CDR1 is MNHEY and CDR2 is SVGEGT. V gave up 6 bases and J gave up 3 bases, with 11 bases separating them. The CDR3 loop spans 13 amino acids. The CDR3 coding sequence is TGTGCCAGCAGACCTGACAGCCACACTGAAGCTTTCTTT. This sequence encodes CASRPDSHTEAFF.

Judged by abundance, this clone is medium-sized (0.01 to 0.1%). This rearrangement joins TRBV6-1 to TRBJ1-1; D is possibly TRBD1 (6 bases). The CDR3 extends over 15 amino acids. The V end was cut by 9 bases, the J end by 1 base, with 18 bases between. Germline CDR1 and CDR2: MNHNS and SASEGT. DNA of the CDR3: TGTGCCAGTACTAGGGGGGGCGGGGCGAACACTGAAGCTTTCTTT. This encodes CASTRGGGANTEAFF.

A few counts support this clone. The chain joins TRBV6-1 to TRBJ2-7; 9 bases are a match to TRBD1. With 7 bases clipped from V and 0 bases from J, the junction kept 13 bases outside the gene matches. The germline gives CDR1 MNHNS, CDR2 SASEGT. The CDR3 contains 17 residues. CDR3 in amino acids: CASTSTPGQGNSYEQYF. The CDR3 DNA reads TGTGCCAGCACCTCTACACCGGGACAGGGAAACTCCTACGAGCAGTACTTC.

This clone came up many times. The sample contains more than one DNA sequence encoding this CDR3. The rearrangement joins TRBV14 to TRBJ1-4; 7 bases agree with TRBD1. CDR1 is SGHDN, CDR2 FVKESK, per germline. V trimming: 1 base; J trimming: 5 bases; junction bases outside the gene matches: 4. The CDR3 length is 15 residues. The CDR3 bases are TGTGCCAGCAGCCAAGGGAAGGGGGCCAATGAAAAACTGTTTTTT. Translation: CASSQGKGANEKLFF.

This clone is labeled medium-sized. The chain carries TRBV2 and TRBJ1-2, with 7 bases identical to TRBD1. The trim removed 5 bases at V and 5 bases at J, leaving 8 bases unmatched. This CDR3 has 14 residues. Germline CDR1 SNHLY, CDR2 FYNNEI. Here the CDR3 reads CASSLNRQGYGYTF. The DNA of the CDR3 is TGTGCCAGCAGTCTAAATCGACAGGGATATGGCTACACCTTC.

The chain links TRBV30 to TRBJ2-7, with D unresolved. The V and J ends lost 5 bases and 7 bases respectively, with 15 bases between them. This CDR3 spans 12 amino acids. Germline CDR1 GTSNPN, CDR2 SVGIG (reference sequence). For the CDR3, the DNA is TGTGCCTGGTCAGTATACTCCTTGGAGCAGTACTTC. Translation gives CAWSVYSLEQYF. Using reference TRBV30 and TRBJ2-7 for the parts outside the CDR3, the full variable domain is SQTIHQWPATLVQPVGSPLSLECTVEGTSNPNLYWYRQAAGRGLQLLFYSVGIGQISSEVPQNLSASRPQDRQFILSSKKLLLSDSGFYLCAWSVYSLEQYFGPGTRLTVT.

There are many counts of this clone. The rearrangement uses TRBV18 and TRBJ1-1; no clear D gene. V gave up 6 bases and J gave up 3 bases, with 11 bases separating them. The length of the CDR3 is 13 residues. The V gene's germline CDR1 is KGHSH and CDR2 LQKENI. The CDR3 is CASSPAEDTEAFF. CDR3 DNA: TGTGCCAGCTCGCCCGCGGAGGACACTGAAGCTTTCTTT.

The V gene is TRBV20-1, the J gene TRBJ2-7; the D gene is possibly TRBD1 (6 bases). The CDR3 extends over 14 amino acids. Germline CDR1 is DFQATT and CDR2 is SNEGSKA (reference sequence). Deletions cut 1 base from V and 7 bases from J, with 17 bases between. The CDR3 coding sequence is TGCAGTGCTAGAGTGGCAGGGGCTCTCGGGGAGCAGTACTTC. Translation gives CSARVAGALGEQYF.

This clone was picked up many times. A read error may explain this, as a much larger clone is one base away. This chain links TRBV7-7 with TRBJ2-5; D possibly uses TRBD1 or TRBD2 (5 bases each). There are 13 residues in the CDR3. Germline loops: CDR1 SSHAT, CDR2 FNYEAQ (reference sequence). CDR3 residues: CASSKLVSGTQCF. CDR3 coding DNA: TGTGCTAGCAGCAAGCTAGTGTCTGGGACCCAGTGCTTC. The full variable domain, with the rest looked up from reference TRBV7-7 and TRBJ2-5, is GAGVSQSPRYKVTKRGQDVTLRCDPISSHATLYWYQQALGQGPEFLTYFNYEAQPDKSGLPSDRFSAERPEGSISTLTIQRTEQRDSAMYRCASSKLVSGTQCFGPGTRLLVL.

By frequency in the sample, this clone is medium-sized. This chain uses TRBV6-1 with TRBJ1-5, with TRBD1 identical over 7 bases. V was pared by 6 bases and J by 5 bases, with 10 bases of the junction left unmatched. The CDR3 totals 15 residues. From germline, CDR1 is MNHNS and CDR2 SASEGT. The CDR3 protein is CASRFIDRDHQPQHF. CDR3 nucleotides: TGTGCCAGCAGGTTCATCGACAGGGACCATCAGCCCCAGCATTTT.

There are many counts of this clone. The chain's CDR3 is CASSLRRGAGYEQYF. In nucleotides, the CDR3 is TGTGCCAGCAGCTTGAGGAGAGGAGCGGGTTACGAGCAGTACTTC. The chain links TRBV11-2 to TRBJ2-7; D possibly corresponds to TRBD2 (6 bases). Germline V lookup: CDR1 SGHAT, CDR2 FQNNGV. The V and J ends lost 3 bases and 4 bases respectively, with 16 bases between them. The CDR3 has 15 residues.

V is TRBV9 and J is TRBJ1-3; D uncertain. Trimming took 5 bases from V and 1 from J, leaving 4 bases between them. From germline, CDR1 is SGDLS and CDR2 YYNGEE. The CDR3 contains 12 residues. The CDR3 coding sequence is TGTGCCAGCAGTAGGTCTGGAAACACCATATATTTT. Residues: CASSRSGNTIYF.

CDR3 loop: CASSSGTRPFRYGYTF. The CDR3 region has the DNA TGTGCCAGCAGCTCCGGGACAAGGCCGTTCCGGTATGGCTACACCTTC. The chain combines TRBV6-2 or TRBV6-3 with TRBJ1-2; perhaps TRBD1 as D (6 bases). Looked up from germline, CDR1 is MNHEY and CDR2 is SVGEGT. V was shortened by 6 bases and J by 5 bases, with 22 bases between the two germline ends. CDR3 length equals 16 residues.

About this clone: The CDR3 does not end in the conserved phenylalanine or tryptophan, so this is likely a read error. V gene TRBV28 combines with J gene TRBJ2-7, with D perhaps TRBD1 (5 bases). Germline-derived CDR1 and CDR2 are MDHEN and SYDVKM. With 10 bases removed from V and 5 bases from J, the gap between germline ends came to 21 bases. The CDR3 contains 14 residues. CDR3 DNA sequence: TGTGCCACCGGTTTCAGGGCCGGTCTGAACGAGCAGTACTTA. As protein: CATGFRAGLNEQYL.

This clone was found many times. Being one base from a much bigger clone, this may be a read error. The CDR3 DNA sequence: TGTGCCAGCAGTTTACAGGGGGCGAAGACCCAGTACTTC. It specifies CASSLQGAKTQYF. J is TRBJ2-5 and V is TRBV12-3 or TRBV12-4, with TRBD1 matching over 8 bases. The junction had 2 bases not matched to a gene; V was cut back by 2 bases and J by 6 bases. The CDR3 is made up of 13 amino acids.

This clone has ten or more counts. A much larger clonotype is one base distant, so this may be a read error. This chain connects TRBV5-4 to TRBJ2-1; D might be TRBD2 (5 bases). Germline V gene data show CDR1 as SGHNT and CDR2 as YYREEE (reference sequence). This CDR3 has 14 amino acids. V shed 2 bases and J shed 3 bases, with 9 bases lying between them. As DNA, the CDR3 is TGTGCCAGCAGCTTACAGACTATCTACAATGAGCAGTTCTTC. It is translated as CASSLQTIYNEQFF.

This clone appeared once. This chain joins TRBV12-5 and TRBJ1-4; 9 nucleotides align to TRBD1. Losses at the gene ends were 2 bases for V and 6 bases for J; bases not matched to a gene: 19. The CDR3 covers 20 residues. The germline V gene encodes CDR1 LGHNT and CDR2 FRNRAP. CDR3 bases: TGTGCTAGTGGTTTGCCGGACACCGGGACAGGGAAGTATATGGATGAAAAACTGTTTTTT. Amino acid sequence: CASGLPDTGTGKYMDEKLFF.

V and J are TRBV5-1 and TRBJ2-3; the D is unclear. The V end was cut by 4 bases, the J end by 6 bases, with 15 bases between. The CDR3 is 14 amino acids. From germline, CDR1 is SGHRS and CDR2 YFSETQ. The CDR3 loop is CASSRTQNGDTQYF. CDR3 coding DNA: TGCGCCAGCAGCCGGACCCAAAATGGGGATACGCAGTATTTT.

V usage is TRBV2 and J usage is TRBJ2-7, with D maybe TRBD2 (5 bases). Germline assignment: CDR1 SNHLY and CDR2 FYNNEI. The V and J ends lost 2 bases and 0 bases respectively, with 14 bases between them. The CDR3 has 16 residues. DNA of the CDR3: TGTGCCAGCAGTGAATCCTGGGAGACCAGCTCCTACGAGCAGTACTTC. The encoded protein is CASSESWETSSYEQYF.